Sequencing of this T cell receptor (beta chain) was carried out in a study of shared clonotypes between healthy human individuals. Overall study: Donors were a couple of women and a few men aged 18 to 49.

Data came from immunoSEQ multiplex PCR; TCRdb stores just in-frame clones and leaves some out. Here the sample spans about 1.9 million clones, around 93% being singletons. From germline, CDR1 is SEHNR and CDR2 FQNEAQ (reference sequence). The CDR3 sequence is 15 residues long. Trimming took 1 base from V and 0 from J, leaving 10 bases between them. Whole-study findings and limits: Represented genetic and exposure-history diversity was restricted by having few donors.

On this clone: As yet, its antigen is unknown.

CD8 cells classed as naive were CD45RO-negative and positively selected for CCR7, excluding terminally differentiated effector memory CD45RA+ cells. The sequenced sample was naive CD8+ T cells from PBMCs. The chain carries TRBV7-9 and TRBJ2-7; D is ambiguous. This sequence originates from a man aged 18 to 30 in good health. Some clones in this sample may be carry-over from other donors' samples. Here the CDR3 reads CASSLGNTYSYEQYF. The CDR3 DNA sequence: TGTGCCAGCAGCTTAGGAAATACGTACTCCTACGAGCAGTACTTC.